This T cell receptor (beta chain) was documented in a study of beta chain features in type 1 diabetes. Turning to the study itself: Patient and healthy donor groups were alike in age, gender and cell yields. Findings of the study overall: Fewer junction insertions and more nucleotide deletions appeared in type 1 diabetes patients.

In its sample, this clone was seen a few times. No antigen is known for it. Isolated RNA was reverse transcribed in full, so expressed TCRB transcripts were sequenced. Only in-frame clones appear in the TCRdb table, and some are missing; sequencing was by immunoSEQ multiplex PCR. The sample holds about 350,000 clones, 15% to 20% seen once. The authors obtained over 98% purity in all sorted populations. The CDR3 consists of 15 residues. Germline CDR1 is SGHNT and CDR2 is YYREEE (reference sequence). With V trimmed by 4 bases and J by 4 bases, 7 bases remained unmatched. The chain is built from TRBV5-4 and TRBJ2-5; TRBD1 aligns across 10 bases. Sequenced: naive CD4+ T cells from blood. The receptor comes from a woman aged 18 to 35 in good health. CDR3 sequence: CASSGRQGAGETQYF. CDR3 DNA: TGTGCCAGCAGCGGCCGACAGGGGGCCGGAGAGACCCAGTACTTC. The full variable domain, completed using reference TRBV5-4 and TRBJ2-5, is ETGVTQSPTHLIKTRGQQVTLRCSSQSGHNTVSWYQQALGQGPQFIFQYYREEENGRGNFPPRFSGLQFPNYSSELNVNALELDDSALYLCASSGRQGAGETQYFGPGTRLLVL.